The 30 T cell receptor beta chains reported below all come from one sample, sequenced in a study of blood T cell repertoires in COVID-19 (TCRdb year 2020). Libraries were built with the immunoSEQ multiplex PCR assay. TCRdb holds this immuneACCESS table with in-frame rearrangements only. Some clones are missing; in checked studies, unresolved V genes explain under half, and the rest has no known cause. In this sample the table shows fewer than 500,000 clones, around 86% of which occur a single time. The ten largest make up about 1.5% of the sample. The sequencing sample was made of peripheral blood. The receptors here all came from a woman in her 30s with active or convalescent COVID-19.

The V call is TRBV9, the J call TRBJ2-7; 8 bases are shared with TRBD2. V trimming: 3 bases; J trimming: 2 bases; junction bases outside the gene matches: 4. Germline CDR1 reads SGDLS; CDR2 reads YYNGEE. The CDR3 has 14 residues. The CDR3 coding sequence is TGTGCCAGCAGCGCTAGCGGGTTGCCCTACGAGCAGTACTTC. Translated, it gives CASSASGLPYEQYF. Using reference TRBV9 and TRBJ2-7 for the parts outside the CDR3, the full variable domain is DSGVTQTPKHLITATGQRVTLRCSPRSGDLSVYWYQQSLDQGLQFLIQYYNGEERAKGNILERFSAQQFPDLHSELNLSSLELGDSALYFCASSASGLPYEQYFGPGTRLTVT.

The V gene is TRBV19, the J gene TRBJ1-6; D gene ambiguous. The CDR3 runs 14 residues. CDR1 is LNHDA, CDR2 SQIVND, per germline (reference sequence). Trimming cost V 5 bases and J 8 bases, with 13 bases left between them. CDR3 residues: CASSAPGDHSPLHF. CDR3 coding DNA: TGTGCCAGTAGTGCACCAGGTGATCATTCACCCCTCCACTTT.

In this sample, this clone turned up once. The CDR3 region has the DNA TGTGCCAGCGGTGCCGGGACAGGGAACACTGAAGCTTTCTTT. Translating it yields CASGAGTGNTEAFF. The rearrangement uses TRBV7-8 and TRBJ1-1, with TRBD1 identical over 8 bases. The CDR3 contains 14 residues. V lost 8 bases and J lost 1; bases outside the gene matches: 6. CDR1 and CDR2 from the germline V gene are SGHVS and FQNEAQ. The full variable domain, completed using reference TRBV7-8 and TRBJ1-1, is GAGVSQSPRYKVAKRGQDVALRCDPISGHVSLFWYQQALGQGPEFLTYFQNEAQLDKSGLPSDRFFAERPEGSVSTLKIQRTQQEDSAVYLCASGAGTGNTEAFFGQGTRLTVV.

The rearrangement uses TRBV6-2 or TRBV6-3 and TRBJ2-7; 8 positions agree with TRBD2. The ends lost 4 bases at V and 2 bases at J; junction bases unmatched: 7. The CDR3 length is 15 residues. In germline, CDR1 is MNHEY, CDR2 SVGEGT. As DNA, the CDR3 is TGTGCCAGCAGTTCCACGGGAGGGGAAACCTACGAGCAGTACTTC. It yields the protein CASSSTGGETYEQYF.

The V gene is TRBV7-9, the J gene TRBJ1-1, with no clear D. From germline, CDR1 is SEHNR and CDR2 FQNEAQ (reference sequence). The CDR3 consists of 12 residues. The V and J ends lost 7 bases and 4 bases respectively, with 10 bases between them. CDR3 protein: CASKQDITEAFF. The CDR3 DNA sequence: TGTGCCAGCAAACAAGACATCACTGAAGCTTTCTTT.

This chain links TRBV28 with TRBJ1-6, with 9 bases matching TRBD1. The junction had 10 bases not matched to a gene; V was cut back by 6 bases and J by 7 bases. Germline V gene data show CDR1 as MDHEN and CDR2 as SYDVKM. This CDR3 has 16 residues. The CDR3 region is CASSGPDRGNNSPLHF. In DNA, the CDR3 is TGTGCCAGCAGCGGACCCGACAGGGGGAACAATTCACCCCTCCACTTT.

The chain recombines TRBV9 with TRBJ2-1, with D tentatively TRBD2 (5 bases). The CDR3 is made up of 15 amino acids. The V and J ends lost 4 bases and 4 bases respectively, with 15 bases between them. The germline CDR1 and CDR2 sequences are SGDLS and YYNGEE. The CDR3 protein is CASSPDWRTYNEQFF. Here the CDR3 DNA reads TGTGCCAGCAGCCCTGACTGGCGGACTTACAATGAGCAGTTCTTC.

V usage is TRBV6-5 and J usage is TRBJ1-2, with D perhaps TRBD1 (6 bases). This CDR3 region has 13 residues. With 4 bases removed from V and 8 bases from J, the gap between germline ends came to 14 bases. Germline CDR1 MNHEY, CDR2 SVGAGI. CDR3 sequence: CASSSGVVRGYTF. CDR3 DNA: TGTGCCAGCAGTTCAGGGGTAGTTCGAGGCTACACCTTC.

V is TRBV6-1 and J is TRBJ2-7, with a weak D call TRBD1 (5 bases). The germline V and J ends were trimmed by 2 bases and 6 bases, with 14 bases remaining between them. CDR3 length: 14 residues. Germline assignment: CDR1 MNHNS and CDR2 SASEGT. CDR3 residues: CASSESLGASEQYF. DNA of the CDR3: TGTGCCAGCAGTGAAAGCCTAGGGGCCTCCGAGCAGTACTTC.

This chain connects TRBV18 to TRBJ2-1; 7 bases are a match to TRBD2. Trimming at V came to 0 bases and at J to 5 bases, leaving 19 bases not matched to a gene. CDR3 size: 20 residues. Germline V gene sequence: CDR1 KGHSH, CDR2 LQKENI. The CDR3 DNA is TGTGCCAGCTCACCACCGCCCGAGTGGCGGGAGACCCTGTATCACAATGAGCAGTTCTTC. Encoded protein: CASSPPPEWRETLYHNEQFF.

This chain links TRBV7-8 with TRBJ1-5, with 7 bases that match TRBD1. CDR3 size: 16 residues. After removal of 1 base from V and 3 bases from J, the junction contained 6 bases not matched to a gene. Germline loops: CDR1 SGHVS, CDR2 FQNEAQ. The DNA for the CDR3 is TGTGCCAGCAGCTTAGGACAGGGATCCCTCAATCAGCCCCAGCATTTT. Its protein is CASSLGQGSLNQPQHF. The full variable domain, with the rest looked up from reference TRBV7-8 and TRBJ1-5, is GAGVSQSPRYKVAKRGQDVALRCDPISGHVSLFWYQQALGQGPEFLTYFQNEAQLDKSGLPSDRFFAERPEGSVSTLKIQRTQQEDSAVYLCASSLGQGSLNQPQHFGDGTRLSIL.

The rearrangement links TRBV4-1 to TRBJ1-5, with D perhaps matching TRBD1 (5 bases). V dropped 4 bases and J dropped 1 base, with 11 bases sitting between them. The CDR3 runs 15 residues. The germline V gene encodes CDR1 MGHRA and CDR2 YSYEKL. Here the CDR3 reads CASSLAGGSNQPQHF. The CDR3 bases are TGCGCCAGCAGCCTCGCGGGGGGAAGCAATCAGCCCCAGCATTTT.

V gene TRBV3-1 (or the pseudogene TRBV3-2) combines with J gene TRBJ1-1; D is unresolved. Germline V gene sequence: CDR1 LGHDT, CDR2 YNNKEL (reference sequence). The CDR3 runs to 13 residues. V lost 4 bases to trimming and J lost 5 bases, with 11 bases between them. The CDR3 is CASSRTWRTEAFF. In DNA form, the CDR3 reads TGTGCCAGCAGCCGGACCTGGAGGACTGAAGCTTTCTTT.

The chain has TRBV7-2 and TRBJ2-1; 8 bases fit TRBD1. The V segment lost 8 bases and the J segment 3 bases; nucleotides outside the gene matches: 3. The CDR3 length is 13 residues. Germline CDR1 reads SGHTA; CDR2 reads FQGNSA. In DNA, the CDR3 is TGTGCCAGCCGCGGACAGGGCTACAATGAGCAGTTCTTC. Encoded protein: CASRGQGYNEQFF.

This chain joins TRBV29-1 and TRBJ2-5; TRBD1 is a possible D gene (6 bases). Trimming pared 6 bases from V and 1 base from J, leaving 18 bases between. Per the germline V gene, CDR1 is SQVTM and CDR2 is ANQGSEA. The CDR3 is 15 residues long. CDR3 amino acids: CSVFPIDRSQETQYF. CDR3 DNA: TGCAGCGTCTTTCCTATCGACAGGAGCCAAGAGACCCAGTACTTC.

J is TRBJ2-1 and V is TRBV3-1 (or the pseudogene TRBV3-2); a possible D gene is TRBD2 (6 bases). The germline CDR1 and CDR2 sequences are LGHDT and YNNKEL (reference sequence). This CDR3 has 14 residues. V lost 4 bases, J lost 10 bases, and 17 bases lay in between. CDR3: CASSPHGTYREQFF. Written as DNA, the CDR3 is TGTGCCAGCAGCCCGCACGGGACTTACAGAGAGCAGTTCTTC.

CDR3 amino acids: CASSQGPFTEAFF. CDR3 bases: TGTGCCAGCAGCCAAGGGCCATTTACTGAAGCTTTCTTT. V and J are TRBV3-1 (or the pseudogene TRBV3-2) and TRBJ1-1; no clear D gene. CDR1 is LGHDT, CDR2 YNNKEL, per germline (reference sequence). The CDR3 runs 13 residues. The V end was cut by 1 base, the J end by 5 bases, with 8 bases between.

The CDR3 reads CASSQDGLALSYNEQFF. In nucleotides, the CDR3 is TGTGCCAGCAGCCAAGACGGACTAGCGCTTTCCTACAATGAGCAGTTCTTC. This chain uses TRBV4-2 with TRBJ2-1; 9 nucleotides match TRBD2. Germline V gives CDR1 LGHNA, CDR2 YNFKEQ. The CDR3 extends over 17 amino acids. V was pared by 0 bases and J by 1 base, with 4 bases of the junction left unmatched.

The rearrangement links TRBV19 to TRBJ2-3; 10 positions agree with TRBD1. Germline V gene lookup returns CDR1 LNHDA and CDR2 SQIVND (reference sequence). V was clipped by 2 bases and J by 2 bases; unmatched bases: 4. This CDR3 spans 16 amino acids. CDR3 loop: CASSIWGQGLTDTQYF. In DNA form, the CDR3 reads TGTGCCAGTAGTATATGGGGACAGGGGCTCACAGATACGCAGTATTTT.

V usage is TRBV27 and J usage is TRBJ2-2, with TRBD2 as a possible D gene (6 bases). V lost 4 bases and J lost 6, with 21 bases in between. CDR3 length equals 17 residues. CDR1 and CDR2 from the germline V gene are MNHEY and SMNVEV (reference sequence). The CDR3 DNA reads as TGTGCCAGCAGTTCCCCCAGCACTAGCTTGGGCGCCGGGGAGCTGTTTTTT. This sequence encodes CASSSPSTSLGAGELFF.

The rearrangement joins TRBV19 to TRBJ2-3; D might be TRBD1 (5 bases). Deletions cut 1 base from V and 1 base from J, with 12 bases between. This CDR3 is 16 amino acids long. Germline CDR1 LNHDA, CDR2 SQIVND (reference sequence). As DNA, the CDR3 is TGTGCCAGTAGTATAGTCCAGGGAAAGGGCACAGATACGCAGTATTTT. This encodes CASSIVQGKGTDTQYF. The full variable domain, completed using reference TRBV19 and TRBJ2-3, is DGGITQSPKYLFRKEGQNVTLSCEQNLNHDAMYWYRQDPGQGLRLIYYSQIVNDFQKGDIAEGYSVSREKKESFPLTVTSAQKNPTAFYLCASSIVQGKGTDTQYFGPGTRLTVL.

In its sample, this clone was seen a few times. The gene calls are TRBV18 and TRBJ1-1, with 7 positions matching TRBD1. The V segment lost 3 bases and the J segment 7 bases; nucleotides outside the gene matches: 5. This CDR3 spans 13 amino acids. Germline CDR1 reads KGHSH; CDR2 reads LQKENI. CDR3 coding DNA: TGTGCCAGCTCACCTCGACAGGGCGGTGAAGCTTTCTTT. It codes for CASSPRQGGEAFF.

The J gene is TRBJ2-3, the V gene TRBV5-1, with TRBD1 matching 7 bases. This CDR3 contains 14 residues. The V segment lost 3 bases and the J segment 0 bases; nucleotides outside the gene matches: 1. The germline gives CDR1 SGHRS, CDR2 YFSETQ. The CDR3 DNA reads as TGCGCCAGCAGCTCGGACAGGAGCACAGATACGCAGTATTTT. As protein: CASSSDRSTDTQYF.

V usage is TRBV6-5 and J usage is TRBJ1-1; D may be TRBD1 (5 bases). Trimming removed 2 bases at V and 2 bases at J, with 12 bases between. Germline assignment: CDR1 MNHEY and CDR2 SVGAGI. CDR3 length: 15 residues. The CDR3 loop is CASSYREGRNTEAFF. CDR3 coding DNA: TGTGCCAGCAGTTACCGGGAGGGACGAAACACTGAAGCTTTCTTT.

The rearrangement joins TRBV4-1 to TRBJ1-4; D possibly corresponds to TRBD1 (6 bases). V shed 4 bases and J shed 5 bases, with 14 bases lying between them. CDR1 is MGHRA, CDR2 YSYEKL, per germline. CDR3 length: 15 residues. Here the CDR3 reads CASSPPRTENEKLFF. Written as DNA, the CDR3 is TGCGCCAGCAGCCCTCCCCGGACAGAGAATGAAAAACTGTTTTTT.

This clone appeared a single time. The CDR3 here is CASSPRRVDTEAFF. In DNA form, the CDR3 reads TGCGCCAGCAGTCCCAGGCGGGTGGACACTGAAGCTTTCTTT. The chain joins TRBV10-1 to TRBJ1-1; D is ambiguous. Germline CDR1 reads WNHNN; CDR2 reads SYGVQD (reference sequence). CDR3 size: 14 residues. Trimming left V 5 bases short and J 3 bases short, with 13 bases between.

The gene calls are TRBV10-2 and TRBJ1-5, with 7 bases identical to TRBD1. The V segment lost 6 bases and the J segment 2 bases; nucleotides outside the gene matches: 10. This CDR3 region has 16 residues. CDR1 and CDR2 from the germline V gene are WSHSY and SAAADI. CDR3 sequence (DNA): TGCGCCAGCAGCTCCAGCCCTGGACAGGGCAATCAGCCCCAGCATTTT. Its protein product is CASSSSPGQGNQPQHF.

The chain employs TRBV6-1 and TRBJ1-1; 8 bases are a match to TRBD1. The CDR3 sequence is 19 residues long. V lost 2 bases to trimming and J lost 0 bases; unmatched junction nucleotides: 14. Germline V gene lookup returns CDR1 MNHNS and CDR2 SASEGT. The CDR3 region is CASSELGTGLLLMNTEAFF. CDR3 nucleotide sequence: TGTGCCAGCAGTGAACTAGGGACAGGTCTCCTCCTCATGAACACTGAAGCTTTCTTT.

The chain combines TRBV6-5 with TRBJ2-1, with 10 nucleotides matching TRBD2. With 5 bases clipped from V and 3 bases from J, the junction kept 4 bases outside the gene matches. The V gene's germline CDR1 is MNHEY and CDR2 SVGAGI. The length of the CDR3 is 15 residues. CDR3 protein: CASSPGTSDYNEQFF. DNA of the CDR3: TGTGCCAGCAGTCCCGGGACTAGCGACTACAATGAGCAGTTCTTC.

This clone was detected a few times. The genes are TRBV4-1 and TRBJ1-1, with D maybe TRBD1 (5 bases). The CDR3 extends over 16 amino acids. Between the trimmed V and J ends, which lost 4 bases and 0 bases, there was a span of 15 bases. Germline V gene data show CDR1 as MGHRA and CDR2 as YSYEKL. CDR3 bases: TGCGCCAGCAGCCTCCTGGGGCTGACATTGAACACTGAAGCTTTCTTT. Amino acids: CASSLLGLTLNTEAFF.